This T cell receptor beta chain originates from a study of shared clonotypes between healthy human individuals. General observations from the study: Shared across a few donors were roughly 5% of the naive CD4 clonotypes. Among donors, the sharing of clonotypes was expected to be influenced by sequencing depth.

Worth noting for this clone: Its antigen is unidentified.

The CDR3 runs to 16 residues. V shed 5 bases and J shed 5 bases, with 20 bases lying between them. The germline CDR1 and CDR2 sequences are SGHTA and FQGNSA. Among the donors, all were Caucasian adults who lived in Nashville, Tennessee. Across several immunoSEQ plates, the genomic DNA of each subset was split evenly. The table came from immunoSEQ multiplex PCR; TCRdb's copy has only in-frame clones and leaves some out. The repertoire holds over a million clones, with 97% to 99% as singletons. Sample: naive CD4+ T cells sorted from blood. Subset defined: CD45RA+ positively selected. This TCR came from a man younger than 45 in good health. The chain couples TRBV7-2 to TRBJ2-3; tentative D call: TRBD2 (5 bases). The CDR3 sequence: CASSPPRGSGRDTQYF. CDR3 DNA sequence: TGTGCCAGCAGCCCACCACGGGGTTCGGGAAGAGATACGCAGTATTTT.